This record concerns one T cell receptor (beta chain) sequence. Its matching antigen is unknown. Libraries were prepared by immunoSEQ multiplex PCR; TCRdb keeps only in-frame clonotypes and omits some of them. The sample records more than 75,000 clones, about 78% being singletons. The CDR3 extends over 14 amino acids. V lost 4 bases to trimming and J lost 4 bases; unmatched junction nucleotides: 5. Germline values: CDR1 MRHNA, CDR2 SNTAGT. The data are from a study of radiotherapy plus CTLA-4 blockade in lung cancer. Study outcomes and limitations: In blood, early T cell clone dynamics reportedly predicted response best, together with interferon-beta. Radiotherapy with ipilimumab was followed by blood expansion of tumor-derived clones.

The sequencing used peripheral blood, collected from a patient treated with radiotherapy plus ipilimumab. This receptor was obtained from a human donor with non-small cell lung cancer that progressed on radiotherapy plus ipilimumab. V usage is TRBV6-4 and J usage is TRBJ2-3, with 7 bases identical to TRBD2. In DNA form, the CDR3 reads TGTGCCAGCAGTGCTTCTAGCGGCGCAGATACGCAGTATTTT. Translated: CASSASSGADTQYF.